This T cell receptor (beta chain) was sequenced in a study of PD-1 blockade in classical Hodgkin lymphoma. General study findings and limits: Newly diagnosed patients were said to have less baseline TCR diversity than healthy donors did.

Produced via immunoSEQ multiplex PCR; TCRdb's table is partial and in-frame only. The sample shows roughly 7,000 clones, around 79% of them seen only once. The time point here: newly diagnosed, previously untreated cHL patient sample. The authors used newly diagnosed, untreated classical Hodgkin lymphoma PBMCs as comparison. Remarks on this clone: Its antigen remains unknown.

With 3 bases removed from V and 8 bases from J, the gap between germline ends came to 14 bases. CDR3 length: 14 amino acids. Germline V lookup: CDR1 SGHNT, CDR2 YYREEE (reference sequence). The TCR comes from a human donor with classical Hodgkin lymphoma. This chain joins TRBV5-4 and TRBJ1-4; D unresolved. The sequencing input was peripheral blood mononuclear cells (PBMCs). CDR3: CASSSGSEKEKLFF. The CDR3 DNA sequence: TGTGCCAGCAGCTCTGGGAGCGAAAAGGAAAAACTGTTTTTT.